The clone carrying this T cell receptor (beta chain) was observed a handful of times. This sample is drawn from a study of blood T cell repertoires in COVID-19. This CDR3 contains 14 residues. Unmatched junction bases numbered 4, after V lost 5 bases and J lost 4 bases. Germline CDR1 and CDR2: LNHDA and SQIVND (reference sequence). Assay used: immunoSEQ multiplex PCR; TCRdb lists only in-frame clones, some missing. Found here are fewer than 130,000 clones, roughly 72% of them singletons; the top ten hold 5% to 6.5%. The source of this sequence is a man older than 75 with acute or convalescent COVID-19. The chain couples TRBV19 to TRBJ1-4; TRBD1 aligns across 7 bases. Sequencing was done on a sample of peripheral blood. The CDR3 spells CASSPGQLNEKLFF. CDR3 bases: TGTGCCAGTAGTCCGGGACAGCTTAATGAAAAACTGTTTTTT.